One sample yielded the 12 T cell receptor beta chains listed below, sequenced in a study of blood T cell repertoires in COVID-19. Clones were read by immunoSEQ multiplex PCR, and TCRdb kept only the in-frame ones, dropping some. The sample holds about 240,000 clones, about four fifths seen once. The specimen sequenced was peripheral blood. These receptors all come from a woman aged 80 or older with COVID-19, enrolled during active disease.

The gene calls are TRBV5-1 and TRBJ1-4, with a possible D match to TRBD1 (5 bases). V gave up 0 bases and J gave up 8 bases, with 11 bases separating them. CDR1 and CDR2 (germline): SGHRS, YFSETQ. This CDR3 has 14 amino acids. As DNA, the CDR3 is TGCGCCAGCAGCTTGGAAGGGGTCAAAGAAAAACTGTTTTTT. It is translated as CASSLEGVKEKLFF.

This sequence joins TRBV7-3 and TRBJ2-1, with D perhaps matching TRBD1 (5 bases). The CDR3 spans 15 residues. Germline CDR1 reads SGHTA; CDR2 reads FQGTGA. V lost 1 base and J lost 3, with 10 bases in between. CDR3 nucleotides: TGTGCCAGCAGCTTAAGGGAAGGGGTCTACAATGAGCAGTTCTTC. Translating it yields CASSLREGVYNEQFF.

The genes are TRBV5-1 and TRBJ2-5, with a weak D call TRBD2 (6 bases). The CDR3 has 14 amino acids. Looked up from germline, CDR1 is SGHRS and CDR2 is YFSETQ. Trimming pared 4 bases from V and 3 bases from J, leaving 13 bases between. In nucleotides, the CDR3 is TGCGCCAGCAGCGACGGGACTTCTAAAGAGACCCAGTACTTC. Amino acid sequence: CASSDGTSKETQYF.

The chain combines TRBV6-5 with TRBJ1-1; D is possibly TRBD1 (6 bases). This CDR3 has 15 residues. Trimming took off 2 bases at V and 0 bases at J, with 10 bases between the two ends. Looked up from germline, CDR1 is MNHEY and CDR2 is SVGAGI. CDR3 protein: CASSYGGGMNTEAFF. The CDR3 DNA reads as TGTGCCAGCAGTTACGGGGGCGGTATGAACACTGAAGCTTTCTTT.

The chain employs TRBV2 and TRBJ1-1, with D possibly matching TRBD1 (5 bases). CDR1 SNHLY and CDR2 FYNNEI come from the germline V gene. The CDR3 is 12 residues long. V was trimmed by 7 bases and J by 5 bases, leaving 11 bases between them. As DNA, the CDR3 is TGTGCCAGCACCCTCAGGGTGACTGAAGCTTTCTTT. Translated, it gives CASTLRVTEAFF.

The rearrangement joins TRBV3-1 (or the pseudogene TRBV3-2) to TRBJ1-1, with D perhaps matching TRBD1 (5 bases). The length of the CDR3 is 14 residues. CDR1 and CDR2 from the germline V gene are LGHDT and YNNKEL (reference sequence). Trimming shortened V by 3 bases and J by 4 bases, and 12 bases separated the two germline ends. The CDR3 DNA reads as TGTGCCAGCAGCCAGGGGGGAACCGGCACTGAAGCTTTCTTT. Protein: CASSQGGTGTEAFF.

This clone has only a few counts. V usage is TRBV20-1 and J usage is TRBJ1-5, with 9 bases identical to TRBD1. V lost 3 bases and J lost 5; bases outside the gene matches: 8. Germline lookup yields CDR1 DFQATT and CDR2 SNEGSKA (reference sequence). This CDR3 spans 15 amino acids. The CDR3 loop reads CSASSRDRVDQPQHF. CDR3 nucleotide sequence: TGCAGTGCTAGTAGCCGGGACAGGGTCGATCAGCCCCAGCATTTT.

V is TRBV19 and J is TRBJ2-2; a possible D gene is TRBD1 (6 bases). The CDR3 length is 14 residues. Trimming cost V 5 bases and J 5 bases, with 12 bases left between them. Germline V gene data show CDR1 as LNHDA and CDR2 as SQIVND (reference sequence). The CDR3 nucleotides are TGTGCCAGTAGTGCCGGGACATTGACCGGGGAGCTGTTTTTT. Its translation: CASSAGTLTGELFF.

The chain combines TRBV7-6 with TRBJ2-2; D perhaps matches TRBD2 (6 bases). Trimming shortened V by 1 base and J by 6 bases, and 15 bases separated the two germline ends. Germline CDR1 and CDR2: SGHVS and FNYEAQ. The CDR3 covers 16 residues. The CDR3 loop reads CASSLEGGHVSGELFF. The CDR3 DNA is TGTGCCAGCAGCTTAGAGGGAGGCCACGTGTCCGGGGAGCTGTTTTTT.

The chain employs TRBV2 and TRBJ2-1; 7 positions match TRBD2. The germline gives CDR1 SNHLY, CDR2 FYNNEI. With V trimmed by 11 bases and J by 3 bases, 13 bases remained unmatched. The CDR3 runs 15 residues. CDR3 coding DNA: TGTGCCGGAGAGCGGGACCAATACCTCTACAATGAGCAGTTCTTC. Its protein is CAGERDQYLYNEQFF.

The chain uses TRBV13 and TRBJ2-7; D perhaps matches TRBD1 (5 bases). V was cut by 1 base and J by 6 bases, with 13 bases left in between. Germline assignment: CDR1 PRHDT and CDR2 FYEKMQ (reference sequence). CDR3 length equals 14 residues. CDR3 residues: CASSLDGPRVEQYF. CDR3 in DNA: TGTGCCAGCAGCTTAGATGGGCCCAGGGTCGAGCAGTACTTC. The full variable domain, in which reference TRBV13 and TRBJ2-7 provide the parts outside the CDR3, is AAGVIQSPRHLIKEKRETATLKCYPIPRHDTVYWYQQGPGQDPQFLISFYEKMQSDKGSIPDRFSAQQFSDYHSELNMSSLELGDSALYFCASSLDGPRVEQYFGPGTRLTVT.

The rearrangement links TRBV6-5 to TRBJ1-1; D perhaps matches TRBD1 (5 bases). Trimming cost V 7 bases and J 6 bases, with 12 bases left between them. CDR1 MNHEY and CDR2 SVGAGI come from the germline V gene. The CDR3 totals 12 residues. CDR3 bases: TGTGCCAGCACAAACCGGGGGTCTGAAGCTTTCTTT. Translation: CASTNRGSEAFF.